The rows below give T cell receptor beta chains drawn from one sample of a study of cytomegalovirus exposure and HLA in healthy donors. Using immunoSEQ multiplex PCR, the repertoire was profiled, and TCRdb retains in-frame clones only, with some absent. The sample has more than 150,000 clones; 65% to 85% are singletons. Input material: PBMCs. Every receptor here comes from a woman aged 25 to 39 in good health and CMV-seropositive. Each CDR3 is given with its conserved first and last residue. D genes are given only for firm matches. Size tells how often a clone was seen (once, few, many) or the class of an expanded clone, and some rows leave it out.

d_gene,abundance,v_gene,j_gene,CDR3aa,CDR3nt
.,.,TRBV7-2,TRBJ1-1,CASSWDIMNTEAFF,TGTGCCAGCAGCTGGGACATCATGAACACTGAAGCTTTCTTT
TRBD2,once,TRBV27,TRBJ2-2,CASIKGKISGSLNGELFF,TGTGCCAGCATTAAAGGGAAGATTAGCGGGAGCCTTAACGGGGAGCTGTTTTTT
TRBD1,.,TRBV7-9,TRBJ1-2,CASSLAGDSSYGYTF,TGTGCCAGCAGCTTAGCCGGGGACAGCTCCTATGGCTACACCTTC
TRBD1,.,TRBV6-1,TRBJ1-2,CASSAGRDRGIGYTF,TGTGCCAGCAGTGCGGGCCGGGACAGGGGGATCGGCTACACCTTC
TRBD2,.,TRBV4-2,TRBJ2-1,CASSQELAGPAYNEQFF,TGTGCCAGCAGCCAAGAACTAGCGGGGCCTGCCTACAATGAGCAGTTCTTC
TRBD1,.,TRBV4-2,TRBJ1-2,CASSVGTDENYGYTF,TGTGCCAGCAGCGTCGGGACAGATGAAAACTATGGCTACACCTTC
TRBD1,.,TRBV29-1,TRBJ2-5,CSGGQGRGETQYF,TGCAGCGGGGGACAGGGTAGGGGAGAGACCCAGTACTTC
.,.,TRBV27,TRBJ1-1,CASRVGAEAFF,TGTGCCAGCAGGGTAGGAGCTGAAGCTTTCTTT
.,.,TRBV7-9,TRBJ1-1,CSSSSGEGVLVEAFF,TGTTCCAGCAGCTCCGGTGAGGGGGTCCTGGTTGAAGCTTTCTTT
TRBD2,.,TRBV5-1,TRBJ2-7,CASSLTGETSNLSEQYF,TGCGCCAGCAGCCTGACTGGTGAGACTAGCAATCTCTCCGAGCAGTACTTC
.,.,TRBV6-5,TRBJ2-7,CASSCLARECEQYF,TGTGCCAGCAGTTGTCTAGCTCGGGAGTGCGAGCAGTACTTC
TRBD1,few,TRBV7-3,TRBJ2-5,CASSPDRVETQYF,TGTGCCAGCAGCCCGGACAGGGTGGAGACCCAGTACTTC
TRBD2,.,TRBV7-7,TRBJ2-1,CASSLLPRGLADNEQFF,TGTGCTAGCAGCTTACTCCCACGAGGACTAGCAGACAATGAGCAGTTCTTC
.,.,TRBV9,TRBJ1-6,CASSVGRQNNSPLHF,TGTGCCAGCAGCGTAGGCAGGCAAAATAATTCACCCCTCCACTTT
TRBD2,.,TRBV13,TRBJ2-3,CASSLPGLAGGGTDTQYF,TGTGCCAGCAGCTTACCCGGACTAGCGGGAGGGGGCACAGATACGCAGTATTTT
.,.,TRBV28,TRBJ2-1,CASKSGSLYNEQFF,TGTGCCAGCAAATCGGGGTCCTTATACAATGAGCAGTTCTTC
TRBD2,.,TRBV27,TRBJ2-5,CASSARTSRETQYF,TGTGCCAGCAGTGCTCGGACTAGCAGAGAGACCCAGTACTTC
.,.,TRBV5-1,TRBJ2-1,CASSLGQGYNEQFF,TGCGCCAGCAGCTTGGGGCAGGGCTACAATGAGCAGTTCTTC
.,.,TRBV6-5,TRBJ1-1,CASSYPRAAGNTEAFF,TGTGCCAGCAGTTACCCCAGGGCCGCCGGGAACACTGAAGCTTTCTTT
.,.,TRBV6-1,TRBJ2-1,CASSDLGRAGYNEQFF,TGTGCCAGCAGTGATCTCGGGAGAGCCGGTTACAATGAGCAGTTCTTC
TRBD2,.,TRBV2,TRBJ2-1,CASSPLAGDGSYNEQFF,TGTGCCAGCAGTCCGCTAGCGGGAGATGGCTCCTACAATGAGCAGTTCTTC
TRBD2,.,TRBV5-1,TRBJ2-5,CASSLAVAGGETQYF,TGCGCCAGCAGCTTGGCCGTAGCGGGAGGGGAGACCCAGTACTTC
.,once,TRBV25-1,TRBJ1-2,CASRDRDNAYGYTF,TGTGCCAGCCGCGACCGGGACAACGCCTATGGCTACACCTTC
.,.,TRBV10-3,TRBJ2-4,CAISESGGNKNIQYF,TGTGCCATCAGTGAGTCCGGAGGCAACAAAAACATTCAGTACTTC
.,.,TRBV7-9,TRBJ2-1,CASSPTEANEQFF,TGTGCCAGCAGCCCTACTGAGGCCAATGAGCAGTTCTTC
.,.,TRBV5-6,TRBJ1-2,CASSRPGQGPGGYTF,TGTGCCAGCAGCCGTCCGGGCCAGGGCCCTGGGGGCTACACCTTC
TRBD2,.,TRBV7-9,TRBJ2-1,CASSGTSGTYNEQFF,TGTGCCAGCAGTGGGACTAGCGGGACCTACAATGAGCAGTTCTTC